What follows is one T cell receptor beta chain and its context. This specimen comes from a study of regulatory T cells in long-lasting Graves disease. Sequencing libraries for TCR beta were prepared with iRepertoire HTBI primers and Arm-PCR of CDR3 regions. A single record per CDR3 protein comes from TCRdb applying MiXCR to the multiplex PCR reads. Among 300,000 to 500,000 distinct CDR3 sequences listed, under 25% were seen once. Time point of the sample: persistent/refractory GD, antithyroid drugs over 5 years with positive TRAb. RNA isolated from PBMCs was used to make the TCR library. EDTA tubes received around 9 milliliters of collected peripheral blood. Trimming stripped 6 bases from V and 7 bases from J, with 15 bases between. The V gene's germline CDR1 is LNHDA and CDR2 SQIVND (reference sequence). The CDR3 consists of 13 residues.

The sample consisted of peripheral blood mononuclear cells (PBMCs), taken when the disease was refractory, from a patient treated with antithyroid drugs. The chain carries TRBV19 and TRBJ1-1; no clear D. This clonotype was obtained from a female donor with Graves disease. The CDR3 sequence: CASSSLNSYEAFF. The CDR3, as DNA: TGTGCCAGTAGCAGCCTAAACAGCTATGAAGCTTTCTTT.